Each of the 32 T cell receptor beta chains below was sequenced from the same sample in a study of OX40 agonist ivuxolimab in advanced cancers. Libraries were prepared through the immunoSEQ multiplex PCR assay. Entries here come from immuneACCESS through TCRdb and include only in-frame sequences with V and J called. Some clones fail to appear in such tables; in the studies checked, an unresolved V gene covers under half of the shortfall, and the cause of the remainder is unknown. In this sample the table shows around 60,000 clones, about 87% of which occur a single time. About 0.7% of the sample is held by the ten biggest clonotypes. Sequenced here: CD4+ or CD8+ T cells sorted from blood, sampled in a trial of the OX40 agonist ivuxolimab. These receptors all stem from an adult with an advanced solid tumor such as melanoma, head and neck, liver or kidney cancer.

This rearrangement joins TRBV5-1 to TRBJ2-2, with TRBD2 matching over 8 bases. J was trimmed by 4 bases and V by 1 base; bases with no gene match: 12. Germline CDR1 SGHRS, CDR2 YFSETQ. This CDR3 spans 18 amino acids. DNA of the CDR3: TGCGCCAGCAGCTTGTGGATTAGCGGGGCCCCGGGCACCGGGGAGCTGTTTTTT. Translating gives CASSLWISGAPGTGELFF.

The V gene is TRBV7-9, the J gene TRBJ1-1; unclear D gene. Trimming pared 4 bases from V and 7 bases from J, leaving 7 bases between. Germline loops: CDR1 SEHNR, CDR2 FQNEAQ (reference sequence). The CDR3 has 11 residues. The CDR3, as DNA: TGTGCCAGCAGCTCCCAAGGTGAAGCTTTCTTT. It encodes CASSSQGEAFF.

This chain links TRBV2 with TRBJ1-5; D gene ambiguous. Trimming pared 7 bases from V and 3 bases from J, leaving 16 bases between. Per germline, CDR1 SNHLY and CDR2 FYNNEI. The CDR3 consists of 15 residues. The CDR3 DNA sequence: TGTGCCAGCATGAGGGCTGGAGGCCTCAATCAGCCCCAGCATTTT. Its protein is CASMRAGGLNQPQHF. Full variable domain (remainder filled in from reference TRBV2 and TRBJ1-5): EPEVTQTPSHQVTQMGQEVILRCVPISNHLYFYWYRQILGQKVEFLVSFYNNEISEKSEIFDDQFSVERPDGSNFTLKIRSTKLEDSAMYFCASMRAGGLNQPQHFGDGTRLSIL.

This clone was seen only a few times. The chain carries TRBV7-8 and TRBJ2-3, with D perhaps TRBD2 (5 bases). CDR3 size: 13 residues. The V and J ends lost 5 bases and 2 bases respectively, with 8 bases between them. Germline CDR1 is SGHVS and CDR2 is FQNEAQ. CDR3 region: CASSPGDTDTQYF. The CDR3 DNA reads as TGTGCCAGCAGCCCCGGGGACACAGATACGCAGTATTTT.

The table lists this clone with a few counts. The V call is TRBV27, the J call TRBJ1-6; D call uncertain. Looked up from germline, CDR1 is MNHEY and CDR2 is SMNVEV (reference sequence). Deletions cut 2 bases from V and 6 bases from J, with 14 bases between. This CDR3 comprises 16 residues. The CDR3 spells CASSLPTGSGNSPLHF. CDR3 coding DNA: TGTGCCAGCAGTTTACCAACGGGCAGCGGTAATTCACCCCTCCACTTT.

The chain has TRBV7-6 and TRBJ2-3; TRBD2 agrees at 12 bases. CDR3 length: 16 residues. Germline CDR1 SGHVS, CDR2 FNYEAQ. Unmatched junction bases numbered 5, after V lost 4 bases and J lost 3 bases. The CDR3 spells CASSSLAGGPTDTQYF. The CDR3 DNA sequence: TGTGCCAGCAGCTCCCTAGCGGGAGGGCCAACAGATACGCAGTATTTT.

The V gene is TRBV18, the J gene TRBJ2-3; D could derive from TRBD1 or TRBD2 (5 bases each). The CDR3 runs to 15 residues. Between the trimmed V and J ends, which lost 3 bases and 6 bases, there was a span of 16 bases. Germline loops: CDR1 KGHSH, CDR2 LQKENI. CDR3: CASSPPRGGDDTQYF. Here the CDR3 DNA reads TGTGCCAGCTCACCGCCGAGGGGTGGGGACGATACGCAGTATTTT.

Concerning this clone itself: Other DNA sequences in this sample translate to the same CDR3. The gene calls are TRBV5-1 and TRBJ2-4; the D gene could be TRBD1 or TRBD2 (6 bases each). The CDR3 runs to 14 residues. V shed 4 bases and J shed 6 bases, with 14 bases lying between them. Germline CDR1 SGHRS, CDR2 YFSETQ. The chain's CDR3 is CASSPGAEANIQYF. CDR3 nucleotide sequence: TGCGCCAGCAGCCCGGGGGCCGAGGCAAACATTCAGTACTTC.

The V gene is TRBV28, the J gene TRBJ1-1, with 7 bases matching TRBD1. V trimming: 6 bases; J trimming: 2 bases; junction bases outside the gene matches: 6. Germline V gene sequence: CDR1 MDHEN, CDR2 SYDVKM. CDR3 length equals 14 residues. The CDR3 sequence: CASRPGQLNTEAFF. For the CDR3, the DNA is TGTGCCAGCAGACCGGGACAGTTAAACACTGAAGCTTTCTTT.

This clone was observed a single time. V and J are TRBV19 and TRBJ2-1; D not certain. In germline, CDR1 is LNHDA, CDR2 SQIVND (reference sequence). V was clipped by 1 base and J by 3 bases, with 7 bases between them. The CDR3 runs to 14 residues. As DNA, the CDR3 is TGTGCCAGTAGTATAGCAGCGATCTACAATGAGCAGTTCTTC. As protein: CASSIAAIYNEQFF.

J is TRBJ2-7 and V is TRBV4-2; 8 nucleotides agree with TRBD2. The CDR3 sequence is 17 residues long. Per germline, CDR1 LGHNA and CDR2 YNFKEQ. Germline trimming cut 3 bases from V and 0 bases from J; bases unmatched to any gene: 10. CDR3 coding DNA: TGTGCCAGCAGCCAGGTCCCAGGCGGGGGGAGCTCCTACGAGCAGTACTTC. This encodes CASSQVPGGGSSYEQYF.

This clone was seen once. The V gene is TRBV7-9, the J gene TRBJ2-3; 11 nucleotides align to TRBD2. The CDR3 spans 15 residues. CDR1 and CDR2 (germline): SEHNR, FQNEAQ (reference sequence). V gave up 2 bases and J gave up 6 bases; unmatched junction bases: 4. This CDR3 reads CASSLSSGRWDTQYF. In DNA, the CDR3 is TGTGCCAGCAGCTTATCTAGCGGGAGGTGGGATACGCAGTATTTT.

V and J are TRBV18 and TRBJ2-1, with 8 bases fitting TRBD2. The V and J ends lost 3 bases and 5 bases, in that order; junction bases with no gene match: 12. Per the germline V gene, CDR1 is KGHSH and CDR2 is LQKENI. This CDR3 comprises 17 residues. CDR3 sequence reads: CASSPSLRPGGDNEQFF. In DNA, the CDR3 is TGTGCCAGCTCACCTTCTCTTCGGCCGGGGGGGGACAATGAGCAGTTCTTC.

The rearrangement uses TRBV7-9 and TRBJ2-5; TRBD1 aligns across 10 bases. Germline V gene lookup returns CDR1 SEHNR and CDR2 FQNEAQ (reference sequence). Trimming at V came to 5 bases and at J to 4 bases, leaving 4 bases not matched to a gene. The CDR3 consists of 14 residues. As DNA, the CDR3 is TGTGCCAGCAGCACTGGGACAGGGGTAGAGACCCAGTACTTC. Translated, it gives CASSTGTGVETQYF.

This chain joins TRBV7-2 and TRBJ2-3, with D hard to call. The V gene's germline CDR1 is SGHTA and CDR2 FQGNSA. V lost 4 bases and J 4 bases, leaving 3 bases between the germline ends. The CDR3 runs to 11 residues. The CDR3 DNA reads as TGTGCCAGCAGCTCGTCAGATACGCAGTATTTT. Its protein is CASSSSDTQYF.

This chain uses TRBV2 with TRBJ2-5; 10 bases agree with TRBD2. Germline lookup yields CDR1 SNHLY and CDR2 FYNNEI. Trimming at V came to 7 bases and at J to 7 bases, leaving 12 bases not matched to a gene. This CDR3 region has 15 residues. The chain's CDR3 is CASTGTSAIGGTQYF. As DNA, the CDR3 is TGTGCCAGCACCGGGACTAGCGCCATCGGGGGGACCCAGTACTTC.

CDR3 amino acids: CASSALTGPGETQYF. The CDR3, as DNA: TGTGCCAGCAGCGCACTGACAGGGCCCGGGGAGACCCAGTACTTC. The genes are TRBV7-2 and TRBJ2-5, with 7 positions matching TRBD1. This CDR3 spans 15 amino acids. Trimming at V came to 5 bases and at J to 5 bases, leaving 11 bases not matched to a gene. Germline lookup yields CDR1 SGHTA and CDR2 FQGNSA.

A single count supports this clone. The chain links TRBV5-1 to TRBJ2-7; TRBD2 is a possible D gene (6 bases). Germline V lookup: CDR1 SGHRS, CDR2 YFSETQ. The CDR3 is 14 residues long. Trimming took off 6 bases at V and 6 bases at J, with 19 bases between the two ends. The CDR3 coding sequence is TGCGCCAGCAACTCTGGACTACGTTTAGGCGAGCAGTACTTC. Its translation: CASNSGLRLGEQYF.

This chain joins TRBV10-3 and TRBJ2-5; D possibly matches TRBD1 or TRBD2 (5 bases each). V lost 5 bases, J lost 5 bases, and 9 bases lay in between. Germline CDR1 is ENHRY and CDR2 is SYGVKD. The CDR3 has 12 residues. The CDR3 coding sequence is TGTGCCATCAGTCGGGGCGGGGAGACCCAGTACTTC. Translated, it gives CAISRGGETQYF.

The rearrangement joins TRBV29-1 to TRBJ1-4; unclear D gene. There are 11 residues in the CDR3. Per the germline V gene, CDR1 is SQVTM and CDR2 is ANQGSEA. V lost 4 bases to trimming and J lost 8 bases, with 8 bases between them. CDR3 protein: CSVGVGEKLFF. The DNA of the CDR3 is TGCAGCGTTGGAGTAGGGGAAAAACTGTTTTTT.

The chain carries TRBV5-1 and TRBJ2-2; 8 bases fit TRBD1. The J segment lost 6 bases and the V segment lost 5 bases, leaving 6 bases of the junction unmatched. Germline V gene data show CDR1 as SGHRS and CDR2 as YFSETQ. The CDR3 is 14 residues long. The CDR3 nucleotides are TGCGCCAGCAGGTACCCGACAGGGGCCGGGGAGCTGTTTTTT. Its translation is CASRYPTGAGELFF.

The rearrangement uses TRBV7-2 and TRBJ2-7; 7 bases align to TRBD2. V shed 1 base, J shed 2 bases, and the junction held 8 bases outside the gene matches. In germline, CDR1 is SGHTA, CDR2 FQGNSA. The CDR3 covers 16 residues. CDR3 bases: TGTGCCAGCAGCTTAGGCCCAAGCGGGATGGCCTACGAGCAGTACTTC. Protein product: CASSLGPSGMAYEQYF.

This sequence joins TRBV7-9 and TRBJ2-5; D gene uncertain. Germline V gives CDR1 SEHNR, CDR2 FQNEAQ (reference sequence). The CDR3 is made up of 14 amino acids. V lost 3 bases to trimming and J lost 4 bases, with 12 bases between them. CDR3 region: CASSFNSHPETQYF. The CDR3 DNA reads TGTGCCAGCAGCTTCAATAGCCATCCAGAGACCCAGTACTTC.

The V gene is TRBV10-2, the J gene TRBJ2-5; D gene ambiguous. CDR3 length equals 14 residues. Germline V gene lookup returns CDR1 WSHSY and CDR2 SAAADI. V was cut by 0 bases and J by 3 bases, with 8 bases left in between. The CDR3 sequence: CASSESGFKETQYF. The CDR3 DNA reads TGCGCCAGCAGTGAGTCAGGGTTTAAAGAGACCCAGTACTTC.

The chain recombines TRBV7-8 with TRBJ2-5; 7 positions agree with TRBD2. The CDR3 totals 16 residues. Germline CDR1 SGHVS, CDR2 FQNEAQ. Losses at the gene ends were 0 bases for V and 2 bases for J; bases not matched to a gene: 6. CDR3: CASSLAPSGGQETQYF. CDR3 sequence (DNA): TGTGCCAGCAGCTTAGCCCCTAGCGGAGGACAAGAGACCCAGTACTTC.

The chain couples TRBV28 to TRBJ2-1; a possible D gene is TRBD2 (6 bases). Trimming took off 1 base at V and 3 bases at J, with 7 bases between the two ends. This CDR3 has 14 amino acids. Germline loops: CDR1 MDHEN, CDR2 SYDVKM. The CDR3 nucleotides read TGTGCCAGCAGTTTATCCGGGGGCTACAATGAGCAGTTCTTC. Its translation is CASSLSGGYNEQFF. Complete variable domain (other parts from reference TRBV28 and TRBJ2-1): DVKVTQSSRYLVKRTGEKVFLECVQDMDHENMFWYRQDPGLGLRLIYFSYDVKMKEKGDIPEGYSVSREKKERFSLILESASTNQTSMYLCASSLSGGYNEQFFGPGTRLTVL.

This chain connects TRBV6-1 to TRBJ2-1; TRBD2 might be the D (5 bases). The CDR3 is 15 amino acids. The germline CDR1 and CDR2 sequences are MNHNS and SASEGT. Trimming cost V 5 bases and J 0 bases, with 11 bases left between them. CDR3 nucleotides: TGTGCCAGCAGTCCACTAGGACTCTCCTACAATGAGCAGTTCTTC. It yields the protein CASSPLGLSYNEQFF.

The chain combines TRBV15 with TRBJ2-5, with 11 bases aligning to TRBD2. The V gene end was trimmed by 0 bases and the J gene end by 6 bases; junction bases not matched to a gene: 9. The CDR3 spans 17 residues. Germline V gives CDR1 LNHNV, CDR2 YYDKDF (reference sequence). The CDR3 DNA reads TGTGCCACCAGCAGAGATTTCGCTAGCGGGGGGAGAAAGACCCAGTACTTC. Residues: CATSRDFASGGRKTQYF.

The gene calls are TRBV18 and TRBJ2-7; 10 nucleotides match TRBD1. Germline V gives CDR1 KGHSH, CDR2 LQKENI. Trimming cost V 3 bases and J 6 bases; bases outside gene matches: 11. This CDR3 region has 16 residues. The CDR3 is CASSPPSGTGASEQYF. CDR3 sequence (DNA): TGTGCCAGCTCACCCCCTTCGGGGACAGGGGCCTCCGAGCAGTACTTC. Full variable domain (rest looked up from reference TRBV18 and TRBJ2-7): NAGVMQNPRHLVRRRGQEARLRCSPMKGHSHVYWYRQLPEEGLKFMVYLQKENIIDESGMPKERFSAEFPKEGPSILRIQQVVRGDSAAYFCASSPPSGTGASEQYFGPGTRLTVT.

This chain links TRBV6-1 with TRBJ2-7; either TRBD1 or TRBD2 may fit D (5 bases each). This CDR3 comprises 13 residues. V lost 7 bases and J 4 bases, leaving 14 bases between the germline ends. From germline, CDR1 is MNHNS and CDR2 SASEGT. CDR3 nucleotides: TGTGCCAGCATGGGACCCAGGGTTTACGAGCAGTACTTC. This translates into CASMGPRVYEQYF.

This chain joins TRBV28 and TRBJ2-7; unclear D gene. With 6 bases removed from V and 3 bases from J, the gap between germline ends came to 9 bases. CDR1 and CDR2 from the germline V gene are MDHEN and SYDVKM. The CDR3 is 12 amino acids. As DNA, the CDR3 is TGTGCCAGCAGAAGGTCCCGCTACGAGCAGTACTTC. Amino acids: CASRRSRYEQYF.

This chain links TRBV10-2 with TRBJ2-1; TRBD2 might be the D (5 bases). Trimming stripped 9 bases from V and 9 bases from J, with 18 bases between. The CDR3 is made up of 13 amino acids. Germline CDR1 is WSHSY and CDR2 is SAAADI. The CDR3 sequence: CARSSSQGSEQFF. In DNA form, the CDR3 reads TGCGCCAGGTCCAGCTCCCAAGGGAGTGAGCAGTTCTTC.